What follows are 15 T cell receptor beta chains derived from one specimen sequenced in a study of response to subunit inactivated influenza vaccine. One entry per CDR3 protein results from TCRdb running MiXCR on the RT-PCR reads. The repertoire holds roughly 700,000 distinct CDR3 sequences, approximately 15% seen once, with 6% to 7% in the top ten. This sample comprised PBMCs from blood, obtained 14 to 15 days before vaccination. Every receptor here comes from a man aged 45-65 years who received an inactivated influenza vaccine.

The chain couples TRBV7-9 to TRBJ2-2, with D hard to call. From germline, CDR1 is SEHNR and CDR2 FQNEAQ (reference sequence). Trimming cost V 4 bases and J 0 bases, with 15 bases left between them. CDR3 length: 17 residues. The DNA of the CDR3 is TGTGCCAGCAGCTCCCACCCGCGCCTCGCGAACACCGGGGAGCTGTTTTTT. The encoded protein is CASSSHPRLANTGELFF. Filled out from reference TRBV7-9 and TRBJ2-2, the complete variable domain reads DTGVSQNPRHKITKRGQNVTFRCDPISEHNRLYWYRQTLGQGPEFLTYFQNEAQLEKSRLLSDRFSAERPKGSFSTLEIQRTEQGDSAMYLCASSSHPRLANTGELFFGEGSRLTVL.

The chain is built from TRBV19 and TRBJ2-7, with no clear D. Germline CDR1 is LNHDA and CDR2 is SQIVND (reference sequence). There are 17 residues in the CDR3. The V end lost 4 bases, the J end lost 1 base, and 20 bases lay between the germline ends. CDR3 amino acids: CASSTIRRTAESYEQYF. The CDR3 DNA follows: TGTGCCAGTAGTACGATACGGCGGACGGCCGAGTCCTACGAGCAGTACTTC. The whole variable domain, remainder taken from reference TRBV19 and TRBJ2-7, is DGGITQSPKYLFRKEGQNVTLSCEQNLNHDAMYWYRQDPGQGLRLIYYSQIVNDFQKGDIAEGYSVSREKKESFPLTVTSAQKNPTAFYLCASSTIRRTAESYEQYFGPGTRLTVT.

The chain joins TRBV27 to TRBJ1-1; TRBD1 matches 7 bases. This CDR3 has 15 amino acids. Germline trimming cut 5 bases from V and 2 bases from J; bases unmatched to any gene: 8. Per germline, CDR1 MNHEY and CDR2 SMNVEV (reference sequence). CDR3 loop: CASSAPGQINTEAFF. CDR3 nucleotide sequence: TGTGCCAGCAGTGCCCCGGGACAGATTAACACTGAAGCTTTCTTT.

V is TRBV27 and J is TRBJ2-2; D may be TRBD2 (6 bases). Germline CDR1 is MNHEY and CDR2 is SMNVEV (reference sequence). The V gene lost 7 bases and the J gene lost 2 bases, with 11 bases spanning the gap. The CDR3 length is 14 residues. CDR3 protein: CASKIGTNTGELFF. The CDR3 region has the DNA TGTGCCAGCAAAATAGGGACTAACACCGGGGAGCTGTTTTTT.

This clonotype was recorded a few times. V usage is TRBV28 and J usage is TRBJ1-2; no definite D call. There are 13 residues in the CDR3. Germline values: CDR1 MDHEN, CDR2 SYDVKM. The V and J ends lost 2 bases and 8 bases respectively, with 12 bases between them. The CDR3 nucleotides read TGTGCCAGCAGTTTAAACCCCCCCGCAGGCTACACCTTC. It translates to CASSLNPPAGYTF.

CDR3 sequence reads: CASSWGPVGETQYF. In nucleotides, the CDR3 is TGTGCCAGCAGCTGGGGGCCCGTAGGGGAGACCCAGTACTTC. This chain uses TRBV6-1 with TRBJ2-5; a possible D gene is TRBD1 (6 bases). This CDR3 comprises 14 residues. Trimming pared 6 bases from V and 5 bases from J, leaving 16 bases between. Germline-derived CDR1 and CDR2 are MNHNS and SASEGT.

Details on this clonotype: This may be a read error: a much more frequent sequence differs by one nucleotide. The chain joins TRBV20-1 to TRBJ2-7, with D possibly matching TRBD1 (5 bases). Germline CDR1 reads DFQATT; CDR2 reads SNEGSKA (reference sequence). The length of the CDR3 is 13 residues. CDR3 sequence reads: CSAIRQPSYEHYF. In nucleotides, the CDR3 is TGCAGTGCTATCCGACAGCCTTCCTACGAGCACTACTTC.

This clonotype was counted between two and nine times. The chain links TRBV27 to TRBJ2-1; D might be TRBD1 or TRBD2, each matching 6 bases. The germline gives CDR1 MNHEY, CDR2 SMNVEV (reference sequence). This CDR3 is 15 amino acids long. Trimming pared 6 bases from V and 8 bases from J, leaving 20 bases between. CDR3 in DNA: TGTGCCAGCAGCAAGTCTTTCGGGGGCGTCTATGAGCAGTTCTTC. This translates into CASSKSFGGVYEQFF.

The chain combines TRBV12-3 or TRBV12-4 with TRBJ2-7, with TRBD1 matching over 7 bases. The ends lost 6 bases at V and 1 base at J; junction bases unmatched: 3. The CDR3 runs 13 residues. The CDR3 DNA is TGTGCCAGCAGCAAGGGGGCGTCCTACGAGCAGTACTTC. Its protein product is CASSKGASYEQYF.

This clonotype was counted between two and nine times. The genes are TRBV12-3 or TRBV12-4 and TRBJ1-5, with D possibly TRBD1 on 6 matching bases. Trimming shortened V by 3 bases and J by 3 bases, and 18 bases separated the two germline ends. The CDR3 sequence is 17 residues long. DNA for the CDR3: TGTGCCAGCAGTTTGGGGGCAGGTTGGAATTCCAATCAGCCCCAGCATTTT. Translation: CASSLGAGWNSNQPQHF.

This clonotype was seen a few times. V usage is TRBV20-1 and J usage is TRBJ1-4, with D perhaps matching TRBD1 (6 bases). Trimming took 0 bases from V and 5 from J, leaving 13 bases between them. CDR1 and CDR2 (germline): DFQATT, SNEGSKA (reference sequence). This CDR3 has 15 amino acids. Here the CDR3 DNA reads TGCAGTGCTAGAGATCCGGGGGCCGCCAATGAAAAACTGTTTTTT. As protein: CSARDPGAANEKLFF.

This clonotype was seen ten or more times. The DNA of the CDR3 is TGTGCCAGCAGTTTACCAGTCCGACAGGGGACGCAGTATTTT. This sequence encodes CASSLPVRQGTQYF. The chain combines TRBV12-3 or TRBV12-4 with TRBJ2-3; 8 positions match TRBD1. The CDR3 is 14 amino acids. The trim removed 2 bases at V and 9 bases at J, leaving 7 bases unmatched.

A few counts support this clonotype. Germline is not matched at one junction end, which may reflect a read error. The J gene is TRBJ2-3, the V gene TRBV7-7, with TRBD2 matching 13 bases. Germline V gene lookup returns CDR1 SSHAT and CDR2 FNYEAQ (reference sequence). CDR3 length: 15 residues. The DNA for the CDR3 is TGTGCTAGCAGCGGGGGACTAGCGGGGACAGATACGCAGTATTTT. It yields the protein CASSGGLAGTDTQYF. The whole variable domain, filled in from reference TRBV7-7 and TRBJ2-3, reads GAGVSQSPRYKVTKRGQDVTLRCDPISSHATLYWYQQALGQGPEFLTYFNYEAQPDKSGLPSDRFSAERPEGSISTLTIQRTEQRDSAMYRCASSGGLAGTDTQYFGPGTRLTVL.

The chain uses TRBV2 and TRBJ1-1, with a weak D call TRBD1 (6 bases). CDR1 SNHLY and CDR2 FYNNEI come from the germline V gene. The V gene lost 3 bases and the J gene lost 11 bases, with 19 bases spanning the gap. This CDR3 is 14 amino acids long. This chain's CDR3 is CASSDWSGGGLAFF. The CDR3 coding sequence is TGTGCCAGCAGTGATTGGTCGGGCGGGGGGCTTGCTTTCTTT.

In its sample, this clonotype was seen many times. The chain uses TRBV5-1 and TRBJ1-3, with TRBD1 as a possible D gene (6 bases). The CDR3 contains 19 residues. V lost 0 bases and J lost 0, with 19 bases in between. Germline V CDR1 and CDR2: SGHRS, YFSETQ. The CDR3 DNA follows: TGCGCCAGCAGCTTGGTGGTGACGACAGGATCCGCCTCTGGAAACACCATATATTTT. Its protein is CASSLVVTTGSASGNTIYF.